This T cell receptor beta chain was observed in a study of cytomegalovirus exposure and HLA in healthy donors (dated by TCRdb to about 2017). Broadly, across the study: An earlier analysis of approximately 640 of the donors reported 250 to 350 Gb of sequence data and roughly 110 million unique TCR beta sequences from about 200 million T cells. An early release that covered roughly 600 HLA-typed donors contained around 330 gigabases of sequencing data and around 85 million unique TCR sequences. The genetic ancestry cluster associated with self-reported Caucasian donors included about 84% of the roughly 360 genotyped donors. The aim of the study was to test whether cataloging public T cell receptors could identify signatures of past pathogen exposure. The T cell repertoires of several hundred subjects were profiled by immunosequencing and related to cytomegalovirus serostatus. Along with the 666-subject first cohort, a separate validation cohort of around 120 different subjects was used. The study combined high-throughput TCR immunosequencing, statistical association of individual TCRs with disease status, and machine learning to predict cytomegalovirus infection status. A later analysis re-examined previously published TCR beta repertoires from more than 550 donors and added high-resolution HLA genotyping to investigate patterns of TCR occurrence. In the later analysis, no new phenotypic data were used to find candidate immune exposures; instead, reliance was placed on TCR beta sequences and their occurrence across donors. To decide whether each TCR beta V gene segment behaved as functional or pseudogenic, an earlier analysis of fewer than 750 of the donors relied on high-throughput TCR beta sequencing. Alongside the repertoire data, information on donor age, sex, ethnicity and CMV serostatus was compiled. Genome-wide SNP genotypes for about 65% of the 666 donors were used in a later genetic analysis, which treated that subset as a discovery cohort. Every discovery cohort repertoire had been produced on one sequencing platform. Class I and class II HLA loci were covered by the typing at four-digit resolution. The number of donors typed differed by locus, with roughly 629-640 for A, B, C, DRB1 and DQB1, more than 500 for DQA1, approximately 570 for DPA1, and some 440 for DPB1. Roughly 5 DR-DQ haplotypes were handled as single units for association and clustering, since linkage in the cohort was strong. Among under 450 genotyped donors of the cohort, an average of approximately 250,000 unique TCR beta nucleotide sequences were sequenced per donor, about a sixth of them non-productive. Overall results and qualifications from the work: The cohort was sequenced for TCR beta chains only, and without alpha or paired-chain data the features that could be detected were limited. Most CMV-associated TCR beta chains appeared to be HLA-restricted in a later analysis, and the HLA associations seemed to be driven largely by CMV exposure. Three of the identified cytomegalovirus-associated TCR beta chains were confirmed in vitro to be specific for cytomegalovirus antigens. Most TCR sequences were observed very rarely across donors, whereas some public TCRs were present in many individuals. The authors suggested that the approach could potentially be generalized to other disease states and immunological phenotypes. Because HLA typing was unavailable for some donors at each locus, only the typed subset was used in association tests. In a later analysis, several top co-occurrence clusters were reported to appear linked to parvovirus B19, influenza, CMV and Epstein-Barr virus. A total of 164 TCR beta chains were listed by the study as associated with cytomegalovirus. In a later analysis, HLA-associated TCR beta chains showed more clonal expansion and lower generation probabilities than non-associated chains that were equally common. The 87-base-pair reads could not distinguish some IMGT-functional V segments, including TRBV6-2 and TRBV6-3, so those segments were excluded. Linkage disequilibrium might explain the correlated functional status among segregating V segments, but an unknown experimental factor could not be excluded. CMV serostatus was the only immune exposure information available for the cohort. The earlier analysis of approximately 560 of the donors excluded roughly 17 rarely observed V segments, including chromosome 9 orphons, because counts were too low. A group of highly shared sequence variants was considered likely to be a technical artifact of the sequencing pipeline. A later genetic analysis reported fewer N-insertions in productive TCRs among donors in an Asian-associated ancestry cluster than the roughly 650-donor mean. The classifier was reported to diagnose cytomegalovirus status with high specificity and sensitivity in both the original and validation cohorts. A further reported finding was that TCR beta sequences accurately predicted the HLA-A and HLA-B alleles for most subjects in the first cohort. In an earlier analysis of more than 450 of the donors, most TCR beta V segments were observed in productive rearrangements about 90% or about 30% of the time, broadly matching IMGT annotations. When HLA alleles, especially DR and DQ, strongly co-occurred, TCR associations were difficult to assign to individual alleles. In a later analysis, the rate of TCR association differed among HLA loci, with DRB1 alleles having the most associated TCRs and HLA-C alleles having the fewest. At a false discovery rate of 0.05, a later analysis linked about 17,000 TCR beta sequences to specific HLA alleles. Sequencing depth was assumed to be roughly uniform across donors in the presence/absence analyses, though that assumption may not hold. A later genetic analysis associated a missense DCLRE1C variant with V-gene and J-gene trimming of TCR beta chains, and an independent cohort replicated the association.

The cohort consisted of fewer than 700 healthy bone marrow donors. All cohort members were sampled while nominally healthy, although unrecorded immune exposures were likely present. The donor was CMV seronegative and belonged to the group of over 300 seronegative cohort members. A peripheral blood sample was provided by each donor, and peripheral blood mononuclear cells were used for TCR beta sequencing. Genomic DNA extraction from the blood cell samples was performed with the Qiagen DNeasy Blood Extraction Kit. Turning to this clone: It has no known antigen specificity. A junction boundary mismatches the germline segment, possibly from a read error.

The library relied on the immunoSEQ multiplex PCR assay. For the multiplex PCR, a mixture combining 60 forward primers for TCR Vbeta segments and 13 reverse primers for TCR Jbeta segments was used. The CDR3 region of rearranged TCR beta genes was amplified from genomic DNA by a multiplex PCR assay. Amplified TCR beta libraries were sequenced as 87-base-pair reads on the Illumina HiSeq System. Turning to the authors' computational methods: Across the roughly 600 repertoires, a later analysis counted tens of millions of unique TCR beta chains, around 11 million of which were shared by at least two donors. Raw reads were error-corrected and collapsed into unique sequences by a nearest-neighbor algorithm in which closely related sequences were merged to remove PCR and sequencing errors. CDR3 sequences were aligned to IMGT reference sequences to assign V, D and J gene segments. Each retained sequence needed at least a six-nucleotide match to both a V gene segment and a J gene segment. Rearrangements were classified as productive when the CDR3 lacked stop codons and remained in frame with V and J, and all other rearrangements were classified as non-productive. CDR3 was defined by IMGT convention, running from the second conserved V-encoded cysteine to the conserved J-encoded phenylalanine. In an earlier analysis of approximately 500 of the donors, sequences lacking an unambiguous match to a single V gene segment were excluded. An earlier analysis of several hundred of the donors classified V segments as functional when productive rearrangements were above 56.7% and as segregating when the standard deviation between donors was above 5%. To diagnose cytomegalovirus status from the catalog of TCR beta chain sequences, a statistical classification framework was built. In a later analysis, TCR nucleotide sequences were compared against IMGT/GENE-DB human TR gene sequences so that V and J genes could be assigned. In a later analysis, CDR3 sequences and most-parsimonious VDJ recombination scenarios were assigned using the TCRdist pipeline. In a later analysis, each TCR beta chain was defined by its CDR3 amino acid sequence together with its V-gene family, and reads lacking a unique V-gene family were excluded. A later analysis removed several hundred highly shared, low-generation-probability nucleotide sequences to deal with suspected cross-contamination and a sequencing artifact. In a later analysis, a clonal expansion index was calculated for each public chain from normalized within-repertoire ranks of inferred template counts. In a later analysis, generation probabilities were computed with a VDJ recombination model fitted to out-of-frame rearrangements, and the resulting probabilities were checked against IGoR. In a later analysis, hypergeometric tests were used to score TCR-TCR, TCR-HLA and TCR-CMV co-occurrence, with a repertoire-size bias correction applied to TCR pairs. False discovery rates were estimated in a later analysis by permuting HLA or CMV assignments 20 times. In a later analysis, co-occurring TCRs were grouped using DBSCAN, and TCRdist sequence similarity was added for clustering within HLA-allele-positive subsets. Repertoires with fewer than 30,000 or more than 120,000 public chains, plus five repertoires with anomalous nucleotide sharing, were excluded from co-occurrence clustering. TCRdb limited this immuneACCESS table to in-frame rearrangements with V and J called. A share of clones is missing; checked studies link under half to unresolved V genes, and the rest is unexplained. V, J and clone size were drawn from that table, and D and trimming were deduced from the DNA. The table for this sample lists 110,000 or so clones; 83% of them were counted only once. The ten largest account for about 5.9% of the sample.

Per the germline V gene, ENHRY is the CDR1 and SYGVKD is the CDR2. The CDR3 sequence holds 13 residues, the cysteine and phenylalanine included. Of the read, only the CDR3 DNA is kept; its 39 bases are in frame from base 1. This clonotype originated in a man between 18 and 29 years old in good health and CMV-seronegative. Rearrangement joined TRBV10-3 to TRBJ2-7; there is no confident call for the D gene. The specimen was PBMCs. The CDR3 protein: CASSATDLYEQYF. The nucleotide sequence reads TGTGCCAGCAGTGCGACCGACTTATACGAGCAGTACTTC.